The clone carrying this T cell receptor (beta chain) was found many times. Its antigen remains unidentified. The data derive from a study of early T cells in non-severe SARS-CoV-2 infection. Findings of the study overall: Matching with VDJdb favored anti-spike CD8 responses (missing private and CD4 specificities).

TCRdb redid the calling of the 5' RACE reads with MiXCR, one entry per CDR3 protein. This table has roughly 30,000 distinct CDR3 sequences, approximately 5% appearing once. This TCR came from an adult who was a healthcare worker with PCR-confirmed SARS-CoV-2 infection or an uninfected control (not recorded which). Sequencing was carried out using whole blood.

CDR3 loop: CSAEGGLNDAEAFF. CDR3 DNA sequence: TGCAGTGCGGAGGGGGGGCTAAACGACGCTGAAGCTTTCTTT. This rearrangement joins TRBV20-1 to TRBJ1-1, with D perhaps matching TRBD1 (6 bases). The CDR3 spans 14 residues. Trimming left V 6 bases short and J 6 bases short, with 20 bases between. From germline, CDR1 is DFQATT and CDR2 SNEGSKA (reference sequence).